The clone carrying this T cell receptor beta chain appeared a single time. What it recognizes is unknown. Researchers made TCR beta libraries by using iRepertoire HTBI primers and running Arm-PCR on CDR3 regions. TCRdb reanalysed the multiplex PCR reads using MiXCR and keeps one entry per CDR3 protein. The table includes more than 400,000 distinct CDR3 sequences, roughly 15% detected once. The time point denotes: newly diagnosed GD, antithyroid drugs for less than 3 months. With RNA extracted from PBMCs as input, the TCR library was made. This sample is part of a study of regulatory T cells in long-lasting Graves disease. Overall study context: Graves' patients who were just diagnosed had used antithyroid drugs for under 3 months.

Trimming removed 6 bases from V and 4 bases from J, with 27 bases in between. Germline V gives CDR1 MDHEN, CDR2 SYDVKM. The CDR3 contains 18 residues. General study findings and limits: With a few thousand shared public clonotypes, persistent patients exceeded new patients, who shared about 1,000.

These same data were also listed under a study on T cells in Graves' hyperthyroidism and ophthalmopathy. From that study: Carried out on the TCR CDR3, a first-round RT-PCR used the HTBI primer set.

This sequence was found in a man in his forties with Graves disease. This specimen was peripheral blood mononuclear cells (PBMCs), taken at new diagnosis, from a patient treated with antithyroid drugs. The V call is TRBV28, the J call TRBJ1-2; D is possibly TRBD1 (5 bases). This CDR3 is CASSSLGWREQVGYGYTF. The CDR3 bases are TGTGCCAGCAGCAGTTTAGGGTGGAGGGAACAGGTCGGCTATGGCTACACCTTC.